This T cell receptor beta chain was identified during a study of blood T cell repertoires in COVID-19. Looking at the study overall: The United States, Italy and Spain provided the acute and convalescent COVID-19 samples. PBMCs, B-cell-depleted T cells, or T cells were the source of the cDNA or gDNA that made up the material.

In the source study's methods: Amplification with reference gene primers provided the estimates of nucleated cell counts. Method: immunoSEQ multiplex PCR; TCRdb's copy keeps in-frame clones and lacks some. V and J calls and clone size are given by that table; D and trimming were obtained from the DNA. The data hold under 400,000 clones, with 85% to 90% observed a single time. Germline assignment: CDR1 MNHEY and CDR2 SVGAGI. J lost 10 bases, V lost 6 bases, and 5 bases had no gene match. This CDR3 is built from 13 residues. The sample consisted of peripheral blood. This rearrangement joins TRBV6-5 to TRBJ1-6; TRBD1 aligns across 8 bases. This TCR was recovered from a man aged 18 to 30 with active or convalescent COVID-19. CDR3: CASSPGGWSPLHF. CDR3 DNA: TGTGCCAGCAGCCCAGGGGGCTGGTCACCCCTCCACTTT.